The 19 T cell receptor beta chains given below trace back to one sample, sequenced in a study of CXCR3-negative and CXCR3-positive naive CD8 T cells. Libraries of TRB cDNA were made by 5' RACE and carried UMIs. TCRdb reprocessed the 5' RACE reads and reports one entry per CDR3 protein, with no DNA. This repertoire includes around 110,000 distinct CDR3 sequences. The study, taken as a whole, reports: TRB CDR3s were more hydrophobic in CXCR3-positive than in CXCR3-negative naive cells.

The antigens these receptors bind are not known. The sequencing input was naive CXCR3+ CD8+ T cells from blood. Described subset: CD45RO-CCR7+CD27+CD95- naive CD8+ T cells expressing CXCR3 (TNR3+). These TCRs come from a human donor in good health. Some clones in this sample may be carry-over from other donors' samples.

This sequence joins TRBV28 and TRBJ2-7; TCRdb indicates TRBD2, and absent DNA this call remains unverified. From germline, CDR1 is MDHEN and CDR2 SYDVKM. The CDR3 contains 21 residues. This chain's CDR3 is CASKAREKIGLAGVSPYEQYF.

The chain couples TRBV7-9 to TRBJ2-1; TCRdb's D call, TRBD2, is unchecked because there is no DNA. The CDR3 covers 15 residues. Germline V gene data show CDR1 as SEHNR and CDR2 as FQNEAQ (reference sequence). The CDR3 loop is CASSPLAGINNEQFF.

The J gene is TRBJ2-7, the V gene TRBV6-1; TCRdb calls TRBD1, which cannot be checked without DNA. CDR1 and CDR2 from the germline V gene are MNHNS and SASEGT. The CDR3 length is 16 residues. CDR3: CASSARTMDIWAEQYF.

Here the CDR3 reads CASSQDDRGSYNEQFF. V usage is TRBV9 and J usage is TRBJ2-1. CDR1 SGDLS and CDR2 YYNGEE come from the germline V gene. This CDR3 has 16 amino acids.

V gene TRBV29-1 combines with J gene TRBJ2-7. CDR3 length: 13 residues. In germline, CDR1 is SQVTM, CDR2 ANQGSEA. CDR3 region: CSVAGQGPYEQYF.

The V and J genes are TRBV7-9 and TRBJ2-1. CDR1 is SEHNR, CDR2 FQNEAQ, per germline (reference sequence). CDR3 length: 14 amino acids. CDR3: CASSPTTGLNEQFF.

The chain has TRBV4-1 and TRBJ2-5; the TCRdb call, TRBD1, lacks DNA for checking. The CDR3 length is 15 residues. In germline, CDR1 is MGHRA, CDR2 YSYEKL. Here the CDR3 reads CASSQGGLGQETQYF.

The rearrangement uses TRBV29-1 and TRBJ1-2; TCRdb outputs TRBD1, but without DNA this stays unchecked. Germline lookup yields CDR1 SQVTM and CDR2 ANQGSEA. CDR3 length: 14 residues. CDR3 amino acids: CSVESGGSDYGYTF.

The chain is built from TRBV3-1 and TRBJ1-5; TCRdb's D gene call, TRBD1, goes unchecked for lack of DNA. This CDR3 spans 15 amino acids. Germline CDR1 reads LGHDT; CDR2 reads YNNKEL (reference sequence). CDR3 loop: CASSDLGGGNQPQHF.

V and J are TRBV6-2 or TRBV6-3 and TRBJ2-1; TCRdb selects TRBD1, and the lack of DNA leaves this call unchecked. The V gene's germline CDR1 is MNHEY and CDR2 SVGEGT. This CDR3 is built from 13 residues. The CDR3 sequence: CASSYWGEGEQFF.

The chain combines TRBV6-5 with TRBJ2-1; no DNA is available, so the TRBD1 call from TCRdb remains unchecked. The V gene's germline CDR1 is MNHEY and CDR2 SVGAGI. There are 12 residues in the CDR3. The CDR3 region is CASGKQGHEQFF.

The chain recombines TRBV15 with TRBJ2-7; TCRdb gives TRBD2 as the D gene, but with no DNA this cannot be confirmed. The CDR3 spans 15 residues. Germline CDR1 is LNHNV and CDR2 is YYDKDF (reference sequence). CDR3 sequence: CATSREAGDLYEQYF. The full variable domain, completed using reference TRBV15 and TRBJ2-7, is DAMVIQNPRYQVTQFGKPVTLSCSQTLNHNVMYWYQQKSSQAPKLLFHYYDKDFNNEADTPDNFQSRRPNTSFCFLDIRSPGLGDTAMYLCATSREAGDLYEQYFGPGTRLTVT.

This chain uses TRBV11-2 with TRBJ2-1. CDR1 is SGHAT and CDR2 is FQNNGV in the germline V gene. The CDR3 is made up of 14 amino acids. The CDR3 reads CASSPEYGRNEQFF.

The V gene is TRBV6-2 or TRBV6-3, the J gene TRBJ1-1. The germline gives CDR1 MNHEY, CDR2 SVGEGT. The CDR3 sequence is 15 residues long. CDR3 protein: CASSHPSHGLTEAFF.

This rearrangement joins TRBV27 to TRBJ1-2. Germline assignment: CDR1 MNHEY and CDR2 SMNVEV (reference sequence). This CDR3 is 14 amino acids long. CDR3 protein: CASRALGGPPGYTF.

This chain joins TRBV5-6 and TRBJ2-1; the TCRdb D gene call, TRBD1, has no DNA to confirm it. Per the germline V gene, CDR1 is SGHDT and CDR2 is YYEEEE. CDR3 length: 14 residues. CDR3 protein: CASSLRAGYNEQFF.

The chain joins TRBV7-9 to TRBJ2-1. Looked up from germline, CDR1 is SEHNR and CDR2 is FQNEAQ (reference sequence). The CDR3 has 15 amino acids. The CDR3 sequence: CASSKAGSSYNEQFF.

V is TRBV19 and J is TRBJ2-3. The germline V gene encodes CDR1 LNHDA and CDR2 SQIVND (reference sequence). The CDR3 runs 15 residues. The chain's CDR3 is CASSIAVASTDTQYF.

This chain links TRBV28 with TRBJ1-2. Germline V gene lookup returns CDR1 MDHEN and CDR2 SYDVKM. The CDR3 extends over 15 amino acids. This chain's CDR3 is CASSFRRVGDYGYTF.